This TCR beta chain was documented in a study of T cells in Graves' hyperthyroidism and ophthalmopathy. Amplified TCR beta CDR3 regions derived from RNA transcripts. HTBI primers drove first-round RT-PCR of the TCR CDR3. TCRdb fed the multiplex PCR reads into MiXCR, producing one record per CDR3 protein. The sample has approximately 600,000 distinct CDR3 sequences; around 21% are singletons. Diagnostic decisions used clinical symptoms, serum thyroxine and TRAb, thyroid ultrasound and orbital computed tomography. The CDR3 contains 11 residues. The ends were cut back, 4 bases at V and 7 bases at J, with 10 bases in the middle. The germline V gene has CDR1 GTSNPN and CDR2 SVGIG (reference sequence). This clonotype was detected many times. Its specificity is unknown. Study results and caveats: Researchers found most expanded thyroid clonotypes above 0.001 in blood as well. A model using 13 V-J features told ophthalmopathy apart from stable hyperthyroidism.

The clonotype comes from a man aged 25-40 years with Graves' ophthalmopathy. The chain employs TRBV30 and TRBJ1-2; D gene unclear. Sequenced: blood. CDR3 region: CAWTSKAGYTF. The CDR3 DNA sequence: TGTGCCTGGACGTCAAAGGCTGGCTACACCTTC. The full variable domain, completed using reference TRBV30 and TRBJ1-2, is SQTIHQWPATLVQPVGSPLSLECTVEGTSNPNLYWYRQAAGRGLQLLFYSVGIGQISSEVPQNLSASRPQDRQFILSSKKLLLSDSGFYLCAWTSKAGYTFGSGTRLTVV.